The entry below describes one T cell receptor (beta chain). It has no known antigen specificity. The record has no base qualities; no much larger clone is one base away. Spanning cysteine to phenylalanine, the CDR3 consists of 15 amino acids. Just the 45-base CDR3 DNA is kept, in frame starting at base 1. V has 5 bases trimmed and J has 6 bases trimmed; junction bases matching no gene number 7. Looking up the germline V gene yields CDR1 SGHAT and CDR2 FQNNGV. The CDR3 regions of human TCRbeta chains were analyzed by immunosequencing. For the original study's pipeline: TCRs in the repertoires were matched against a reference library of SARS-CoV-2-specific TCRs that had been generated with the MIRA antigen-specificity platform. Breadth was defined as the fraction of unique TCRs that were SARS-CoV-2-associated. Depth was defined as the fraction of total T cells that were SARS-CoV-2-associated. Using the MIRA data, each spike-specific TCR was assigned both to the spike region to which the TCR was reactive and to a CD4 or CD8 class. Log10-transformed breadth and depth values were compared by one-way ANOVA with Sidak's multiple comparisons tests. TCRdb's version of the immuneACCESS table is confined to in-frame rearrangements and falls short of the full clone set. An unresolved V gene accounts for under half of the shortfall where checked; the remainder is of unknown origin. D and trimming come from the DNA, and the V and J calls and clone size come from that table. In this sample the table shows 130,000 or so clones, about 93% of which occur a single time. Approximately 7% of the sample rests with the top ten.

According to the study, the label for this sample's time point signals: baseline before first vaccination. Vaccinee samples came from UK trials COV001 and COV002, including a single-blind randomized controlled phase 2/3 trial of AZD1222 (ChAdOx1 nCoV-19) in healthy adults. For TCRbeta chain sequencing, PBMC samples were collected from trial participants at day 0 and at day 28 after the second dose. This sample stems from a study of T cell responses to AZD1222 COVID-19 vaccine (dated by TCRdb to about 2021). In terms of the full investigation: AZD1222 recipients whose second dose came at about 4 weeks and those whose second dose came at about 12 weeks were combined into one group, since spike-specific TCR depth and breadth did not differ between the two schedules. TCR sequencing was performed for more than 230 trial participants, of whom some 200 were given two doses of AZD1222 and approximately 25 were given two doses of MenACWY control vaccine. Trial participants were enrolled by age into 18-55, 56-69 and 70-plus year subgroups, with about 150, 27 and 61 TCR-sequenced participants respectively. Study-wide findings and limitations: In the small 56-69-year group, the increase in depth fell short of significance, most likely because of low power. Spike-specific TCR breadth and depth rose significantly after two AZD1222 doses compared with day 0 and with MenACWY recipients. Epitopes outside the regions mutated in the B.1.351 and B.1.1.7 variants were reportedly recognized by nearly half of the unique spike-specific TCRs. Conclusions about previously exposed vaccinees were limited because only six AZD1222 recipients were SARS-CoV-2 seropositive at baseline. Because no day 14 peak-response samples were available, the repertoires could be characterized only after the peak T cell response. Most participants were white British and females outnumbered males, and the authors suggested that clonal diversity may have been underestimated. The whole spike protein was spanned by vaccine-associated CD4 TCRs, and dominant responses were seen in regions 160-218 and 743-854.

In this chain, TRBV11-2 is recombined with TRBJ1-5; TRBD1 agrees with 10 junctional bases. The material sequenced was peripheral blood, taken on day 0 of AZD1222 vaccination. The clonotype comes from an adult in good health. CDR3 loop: CASSIDRGLAQPQHF. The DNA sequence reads TGTGCCAGCAGCATCGACAGGGGGCTGGCTCAGCCCCAGCATTTT. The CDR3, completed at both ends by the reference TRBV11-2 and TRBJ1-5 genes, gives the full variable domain EAGVAQSPRYKIIEKRQSVAFWCNPISGHATLYWYQQILGQGPKLLIQFQNNGVVDDSQLPKDRFSAERLKGVDSTLKIQPAKLEDSAVYLCASSIDRGLAQPQHFGDGTRLSIL.